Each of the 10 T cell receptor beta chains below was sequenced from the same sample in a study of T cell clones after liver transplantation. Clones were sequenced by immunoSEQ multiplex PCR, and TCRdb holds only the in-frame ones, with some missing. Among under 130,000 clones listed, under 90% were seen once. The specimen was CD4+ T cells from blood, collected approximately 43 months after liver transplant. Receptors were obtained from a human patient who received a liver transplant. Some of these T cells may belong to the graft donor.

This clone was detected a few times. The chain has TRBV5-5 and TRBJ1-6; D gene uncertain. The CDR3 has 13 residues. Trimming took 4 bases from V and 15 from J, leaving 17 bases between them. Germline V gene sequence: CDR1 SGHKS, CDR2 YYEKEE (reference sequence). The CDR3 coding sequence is TGTGCCAGCAGCCCCGATTCCTTGGCTCACCTCCACTTT. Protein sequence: CASSPDSLAHLHF.

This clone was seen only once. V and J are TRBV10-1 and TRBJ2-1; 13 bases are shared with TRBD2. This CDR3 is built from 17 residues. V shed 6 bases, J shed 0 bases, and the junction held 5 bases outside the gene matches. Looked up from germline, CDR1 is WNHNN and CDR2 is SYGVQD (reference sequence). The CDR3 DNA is TGCGCCAGCAGCGGGACTAGCGGGGCTAGCTCCTACAATGAGCAGTTCTTC. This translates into CASSGTSGASSYNEQFF.

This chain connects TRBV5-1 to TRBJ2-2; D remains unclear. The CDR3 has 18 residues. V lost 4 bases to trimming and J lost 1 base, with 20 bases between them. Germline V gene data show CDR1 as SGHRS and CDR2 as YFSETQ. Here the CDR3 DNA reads TGCGCCAGCAGCCCCGAAGGGCCAGGAGACAAGAACACCGGGGAGCTGTTTTTT. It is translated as CASSPEGPGDKNTGELFF.

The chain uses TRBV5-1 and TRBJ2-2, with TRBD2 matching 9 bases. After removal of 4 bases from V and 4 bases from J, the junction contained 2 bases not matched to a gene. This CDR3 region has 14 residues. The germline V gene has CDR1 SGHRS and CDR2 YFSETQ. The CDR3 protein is CASSVSGGTGELFF. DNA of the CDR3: TGCGCCAGCAGCGTTAGCGGGGGCACCGGGGAGCTGTTTTTT.

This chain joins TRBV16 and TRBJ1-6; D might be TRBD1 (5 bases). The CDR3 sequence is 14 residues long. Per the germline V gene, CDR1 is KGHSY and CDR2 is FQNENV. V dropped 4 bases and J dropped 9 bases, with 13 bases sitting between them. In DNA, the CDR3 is TGTGCCAGCAGCCCCCGGCAGGGTCTTTCACCCCTCCACTTT. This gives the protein CASSPRQGLSPLHF.

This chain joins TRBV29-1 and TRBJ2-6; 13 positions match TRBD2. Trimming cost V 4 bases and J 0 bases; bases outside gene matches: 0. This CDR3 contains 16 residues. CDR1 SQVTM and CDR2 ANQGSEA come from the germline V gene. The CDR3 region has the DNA TGCAGCGTTGGGACTAGCGGGAGCTCTGGGGCCAACGTCCTGACTTTC. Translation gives CSVGTSGSSGANVLTF.

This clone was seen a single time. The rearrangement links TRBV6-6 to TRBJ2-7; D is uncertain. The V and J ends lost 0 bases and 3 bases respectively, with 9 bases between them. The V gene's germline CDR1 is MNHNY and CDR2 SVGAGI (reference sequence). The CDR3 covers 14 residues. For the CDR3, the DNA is TGTGCCAGCAGTTACTCGGCAGGATTCTACGAGCAGTACTTC. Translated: CASSYSAGFYEQYF.

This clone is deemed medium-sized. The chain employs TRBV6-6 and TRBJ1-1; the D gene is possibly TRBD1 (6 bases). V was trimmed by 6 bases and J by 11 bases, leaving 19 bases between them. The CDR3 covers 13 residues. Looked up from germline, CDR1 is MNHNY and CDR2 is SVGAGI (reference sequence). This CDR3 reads CASSPGTSFTAFF. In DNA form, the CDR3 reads TGTGCCAGCAGCCCCGGGACAAGCTTTACGGCTTTCTTT.

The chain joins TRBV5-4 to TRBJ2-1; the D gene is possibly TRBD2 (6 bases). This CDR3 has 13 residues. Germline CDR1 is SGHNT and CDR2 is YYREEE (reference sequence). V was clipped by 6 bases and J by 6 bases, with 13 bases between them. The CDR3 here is CASKSLASNEQFF. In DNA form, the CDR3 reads TGTGCCAGCAAGAGCCTAGCGAGCAATGAGCAGTTCTTC.

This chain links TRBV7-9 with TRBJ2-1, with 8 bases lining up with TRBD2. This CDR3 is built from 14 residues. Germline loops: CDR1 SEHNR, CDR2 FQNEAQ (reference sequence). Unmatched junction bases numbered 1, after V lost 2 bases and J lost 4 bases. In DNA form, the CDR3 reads TGTGCCAGCAGCTTAAGCGGGGGTTACAATGAGCAGTTCTTC. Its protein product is CASSLSGGYNEQFF.